This record covers a single T cell receptor beta chain. This CDR3 is built from 13 residues. Germline CDR1 and CDR2: MNHEY and SVGAGI. V lost 0 bases to trimming and J lost 7 bases, with 10 bases between them. The sample is drawn from a study of identifying expanded T cells in peripheral blood. Using immunoSEQ multiplex PCR, the repertoire was profiled, and TCRdb retains in-frame clones only, with some absent. The table records about 58,000 clones, over 75% of them present only once. During the collection period, no donor immune events like infections were recorded. This sequence joins TRBV6-5 and TRBJ2-7; D gene uncertain. This clonotype originated in a person aged 18 to 75 in good health. Sequenced input: blood. The CDR3 loop is CASSYSSATEQYF. Here the CDR3 DNA reads TGTGCCAGCAGTTACTCGTCGGCCACGGAGCAGTACTTC.